These T cell receptor beta chains were read from a single sample in a study of T cell repertoires in cytomegalovirus infection. TCRdb called the reads again in MiXCR, with one record for every CDR3 protein. Counted here are around 280,000 distinct CDR3 sequences, roughly 13% occurring once; the ten biggest clones make up 8.8%. The sequenced sample consisted of PBMCs. The receptor source for this set is a human donor in good health (CMV status not recorded). Some clones in this sample may be carry-over from other donors' samples. Each CDR3 is given with its conserved first and last residue. D genes are given only for firm matches. Clone size appears in some rows only: once, few, many, or a class for an expanded clone.

J: TRBJ2-1; V: TRBV6-5; size: few; D: .; DNA: TGTGCCAGCAGTCGGGCGGGGTACGGGGCTGGTGAGCAGTTCTTC; CDR3: CASSRAGYGAGEQFF
J: TRBJ2-7; V: TRBV19; size: .; D: TRBD2; DNA: TGTGCCAGTAGTATGAGGACTAGCGGCCTCTACGAGCAGTACTTC; CDR3: CASSMRTSGLYEQYF
J: TRBJ2-3; V: TRBV6-2/TRBV6-3; size: many; D: .; DNA: TGTGCCAGCAGCCAGGGGTTCTCAGATACGCAGTATTTT; CDR3: CASSQGFSDTQYF
J: TRBJ2-7; V: TRBV28; size: .; D: .; DNA: TGTGCCAGCCGAAGGGGTCTCACCTACGAGCAGTACTTC; CDR3: CASRRGLTYEQYF
J: TRBJ1-1; V: TRBV29-1; size: .; D: TRBD1; DNA: TGCAGCGTTGAAGACCCCAGGGGGGATAACACTGAAGCTTTCTTT; CDR3: CSVEDPRGDNTEAFF
J: TRBJ1-2; V: TRBV28; size: .; D: TRBD1; DNA: TGTGCCACGGGAACAGGGGCGAATAATAACTATGGCTACGCCTTC; CDR3: CATGTGANNNYGYAF
J: TRBJ2-7; V: TRBV29-1; size: .; D: .; DNA: TGCAGCGTTGAGCGCGGCACAGGGATAGGCTACGAGCAGTACTTC; CDR3: CSVERGTGIGYEQYF
J: TRBJ2-3; V: TRBV20-1; size: few; D: .; DNA: TGCAGTGCTAGGGACGGTGAGAAAGATACGCAGTATTTT; CDR3: CSARDGEKDTQYF
J: TRBJ2-7; V: TRBV5-4; size: .; D: .; DNA: TGTGCCAGCAGCTTTTTGAAGACAAGTACGGTCTACGAGCAGTACTTC; CDR3: CASSFLKTSTVYEQYF
J: TRBJ2-1; V: TRBV5-4; size: many; D: TRBD2; DNA: TGTGCCAGCAGCTTGCGACTAGCGGGAGGGAGTGAGCAGTTCTTC; CDR3: CASSLRLAGGSEQFF
J: TRBJ2-1; V: TRBV6-6; size: .; D: TRBD1; DNA: TGTGCCAGCAGTTACTCGAGACAGGGTCGAGACAATGAGCAGTTCTTC; CDR3: CASSYSRQGRDNEQFF
J: TRBJ2-2; V: TRBV7-3; size: many; D: TRBD2; DNA: TGTGCCAGCAGCTCCGGACTAGCGGGAGACACCGGGGAGCTGTTTTTT; CDR3: CASSSGLAGDTGELFF
J: TRBJ2-2; V: TRBV11-2; size: .; D: TRBD1; DNA: TGTGCCAGCAGCCCGGGACAGGAGATAAACGGGGAGCTGTTTTTT; CDR3: CASSPGQEINGELFF
J: TRBJ2-1; V: TRBV19; size: .; D: TRBD2; DNA: TGTGCCAGTAGTGTCACACTAGCGTCCTACAATGAGCAGTTCTTC; CDR3: CASSVTLASYNEQFF
J: TRBJ2-3; V: TRBV7-2; size: many; D: TRBD2; DNA: TGTGCCAGCAGCTTGATGCGGGGGGCCACAGATACGCAGTATTTT; CDR3: CASSLMRGATDTQYF
J: TRBJ2-1; V: TRBV15; size: .; D: TRBD1; DNA: TGTGCCACCAGCACCCCGGGCGGACAGGGGAACAATGAGCAGTTCTTC; CDR3: CATSTPGGQGNNEQFF
J: TRBJ2-7; V: TRBV4-2; size: .; D: .; DNA: TGTGCCAGCAGCCAAGGAATAGGGAGTGTCATTCCCTACGAGCAGTACTTC; CDR3: CASSQGIGSVIPYEQYF
J: TRBJ2-7; V: TRBV19; size: .; D: .; DNA: TGTGCCAGTAGTATTCGGGGCAAACCTGCGGAGCAGTACTTC; CDR3: CASSIRGKPAEQYF
J: TRBJ2-2; V: TRBV29-1; size: .; D: TRBD1; DNA: TGCAGCGCTACCGGACAGGGGCACGTCGGGGAGCTGTTTTTT; CDR3: CSATGQGHVGELFF
J: TRBJ1-1; V: TRBV28; size: few; D: TRBD1; DNA: TGTGCCAGCGGGGACAGTCCCGTTCTGGGGGCTTTCTTT; CDR3: CASGDSPVLGAFF
J: TRBJ2-2; V: TRBV5-1; size: few; D: .; DNA: TGCGCCAGCAGCTTGGAACCAGGGATGGGGGAGCTGTTTTTT; CDR3: CASSLEPGMGELFF
J: TRBJ2-3; V: TRBV29-1; size: many; D: .; DNA: TGCAGCGTTGACGCAGGAACAGATACGCAGTATTTT; CDR3: CSVDAGTDTQYF
J: TRBJ1-2; V: TRBV6-1; size: .; D: TRBD1; DNA: TGTGCCAGCAGTCGTGCCGACAGGGGCAATGGCTACACCTTC; CDR3: CASSRADRGNGYTF
J: TRBJ2-5; V: TRBV7-2; size: many; D: TRBD2; DNA: TGTGCCAGCAGCCGATCGACTAGCGGGAGGGTGGAGACCCAGTACTTC; CDR3: CASSRSTSGRVETQYF
J: TRBJ1-2; V: TRBV7-6; size: many; D: .; DNA: TGTGCCAGCAGCTTAGCGGGTTTCGAGTCCGGCTATGGCTACACCTTC; CDR3: CASSLAGFESGYGYTF
J: TRBJ1-5; V: TRBV28; size: .; D: .; DNA: TGTGCCAGCAGTCCCCCCGGGACACTCAATCAGCCCCAGCATTTT; CDR3: CASSPPGTLNQPQHF
J: TRBJ2-1; V: TRBV6-1; size: .; D: .; DNA: TGTGCCAGCCAACTAGCAGGGTCCTACAATGAGCAGTTCTTC; CDR3: CASQLAGSYNEQFF
J: TRBJ2-2; V: TRBV20-1; size: .; D: TRBD2; DNA: TGCAGTGCTAGATCCCTAGCGGGAGGGCCGGGCACCGGGGAGCTGTTTTTT; CDR3: CSARSLAGGPGTGELFF
J: TRBJ1-1; V: TRBV7-9; size: many; D: TRBD1; DNA: TGTGCCAGCAGCGCAGCTCCCGGGACAGCGGCTTTCTTT; CDR3: CASSAAPGTAAFF
J: TRBJ1-6; V: TRBV6-6; size: few; D: .; DNA: TGTGCCAGCAGTTACACGGGGCAGGGCGGCTCCTATAATTCACCCCTCCACTTT; CDR3: CASSYTGQGGSYNSPLHF
J: TRBJ2-1; V: TRBV7-9; size: many; D: TRBD2; DNA: TGTGCCAGCAGCTCTAGCGGGTATGAGCAGTTCTTC; CDR3: CASSSSGYEQFF
J: TRBJ2-1; V: TRBV2; size: many; D: .; DNA: TGTGCCAGCAAACCGGGACAATCATACAATGAGCAGTTCTTC; CDR3: CASKPGQSYNEQFF
J: TRBJ1-2; V: TRBV5-3; size: few; D: .; DNA: TGTGCCAGCAGCTTCGGACCCAACTATGGCTACACCTTC; CDR3: CASSFGPNYGYTF
J: TRBJ1-1; V: TRBV6-2/TRBV6-3; size: many; D: .; DNA: TGTGCCAGCACGTCGTTGAGTTGGGGGGGGCCTCAGACTGAAGCTTTCTTT; CDR3: CASTSLSWGGPQTEAFF
J: TRBJ2-3; V: TRBV27; size: many; D: .; DNA: TGTGCCAGCAAGGTCATAAGTACAGATACGCAGTATTTT; CDR3: CASKVISTDTQYF
J: TRBJ2-7; V: TRBV3-1; size: few; D: .; DNA: TGTGCCAGCAGCCAAGACCGGACAGAAAGTAACGAGCAGTACTTC; CDR3: CASSQDRTESNEQYF
J: TRBJ2-5; V: TRBV6-6; size: few; D: .; DNA: TGTGCCAGCAGTTACCCCAAAGAGACCCAGTACTTC; CDR3: CASSYPKETQYF
J: TRBJ2-3; V: TRBV7-6; size: few; D: .; DNA: TGTGCCAGCAGCTTTCAGGCTAGCGGCACAGATACGCAGTATTTT; CDR3: CASSFQASGTDTQYF
J: TRBJ2-7; V: TRBV28; size: .; D: TRBD1; DNA: TGTGTCAGCAGAAGGGACAGCTCCTACGAGCAGTACTTC; CDR3: CVSRRDSSYEQYF
J: TRBJ2-5; V: TRBV7-2; size: many; D: .; DNA: TGTGCCAGCAGCTTGTTGGCCGCAACGGAGACCCAGTACTTC; CDR3: CASSLLAATETQYF